The clone carrying this T cell receptor beta chain appeared many times. The V end lost 3 bases, the J end lost 0 bases, and 22 bases lay between the germline ends. The CDR3 consists of 18 residues. The germline V gene encodes CDR1 DFQATT and CDR2 SNEGSKA (reference sequence). These data come from a study of neurological immune-mediated disorders. TCRdb fed the 5' RACE reads into MiXCR, producing one record per CDR3 protein. The sample carries approximately 36,000 distinct CDR3 sequences, roughly 10% recorded once. This sample's time point: technical triplicate 1. The chain employs TRBV20-1 and TRBJ2-3, with D perhaps being TRBD1 or TRBD2 (7 bases each). Sequencing used PBMCs. This sequence originates from a man aged 60 to 75 with HTLV-1-associated myelopathy (HAM/TSP). The DNA of the CDR3 is TGCAGTGCTAGGAGGGGGCGGGAGCCCCTTCTTAGCACAGATACGCAGTATTTT. Its translation: CSARRGREPLLSTDTQYF.